What follows are 15 T cell receptor beta chains derived from one specimen sequenced in a study of a mutant IDH1 vaccine in newly diagnosed glioma. These receptors' targets are unknown. Only in-frame clones appear in the TCRdb table, and some are missing; sequencing was by immunoSEQ multiplex PCR. The repertoire holds 50,000 to 55,000 clones, with approximately 78% as singletons. Noted time point: week 5, during vaccination. A single vaccine dose contained 300 ug of mutant IDH1 20-mer peptide, and topical imiquimod was used with it. The sample was PBMCs, taken from a glioma patient whose treatment included an IDH1 peptide vaccine. The receptors were gathered from a man aged 45-65 years with glioma.

The chain carries TRBV5-1 and TRBJ1-1; tentative D call: TRBD1 (6 bases). Trimming took 1 base from V and 3 from J, leaving 16 bases between them. The CDR3 is made up of 16 amino acids. Germline CDR1 SGHRS, CDR2 YFSETQ. CDR3 in DNA: TGCGCCAGCAGCTTGCTGGGGCTGAGGGGGGACACTGAAGCTTTCTTT. Its translation is CASSLLGLRGDTEAFF.

This clone turned up a few times. The chain recombines TRBV9 with TRBJ1-1, with 9 bases fitting TRBD1. J was trimmed by 5 bases and V by 3 bases; bases with no gene match: 14. The CDR3 is made up of 17 amino acids. Germline CDR1 is SGDLS and CDR2 is YYNGEE. The CDR3 region is CASSADRGIYSVTEAFF. The CDR3 bases are TGTGCCAGCAGCGCTGACAGGGGGATCTATTCGGTTACTGAAGCTTTCTTT.

The chain links TRBV9 to TRBJ1-1, with D possibly matching TRBD1 (5 bases). Germline V gives CDR1 SGDLS, CDR2 YYNGEE. V was clipped by 2 bases and J by 5 bases, with 10 bases between them. The CDR3 length is 13 residues. The CDR3 sequence is CASSVRGYTEAFF. The CDR3 coding sequence is TGTGCCAGCAGCGTTAGGGGATATACTGAAGCTTTCTTT. The full variable domain, completed using reference TRBV9 and TRBJ1-1, is DSGVTQTPKHLITATGQRVTLRCSPRSGDLSVYWYQQSLDQGLQFLIQYYNGEERAKGNILERFSAQQFPDLHSELNLSSLELGDSALYFCASSVRGYTEAFFGQGTRLTVV.

This clone turned up a few times. This chain joins TRBV7-9 and TRBJ1-4, with a possible D match to TRBD1 (6 bases). The CDR3 loop spans 17 amino acids. The ends were cut back, 1 base at V and 8 bases at J, with 20 bases in the middle. Per the germline V gene, CDR1 is SEHNR and CDR2 is FQNEAQ (reference sequence). DNA of the CDR3: TGTGCCAGCAGCTTAGAGAGGGAAAACCGGGACAACGAAAAACTGTTTTTT. This codes for CASSLERENRDNEKLFF.

V gene TRBV28 combines with J gene TRBJ1-2; the D is unclear. Germline V gene sequence: CDR1 MDHEN, CDR2 SYDVKM. V gave up 2 bases and J gave up 0 bases, with 7 bases separating them. The CDR3 length is 14 residues. CDR3 sequence: CASSLTVPNYGYTF. CDR3 nucleotide sequence: TGTGCCAGCAGTTTAACCGTGCCTAACTATGGCTACACCTTC.

This clone has only a few counts. The DNA for the CDR3 is TGTGCCAGCGACAGGGGGGATCAGCCCCAGCATTTT. Residues: CASDRGDQPQHF. V usage is TRBV6-1 and J usage is TRBJ1-5; 9 bases align to TRBD1. The CDR3 contains 12 residues. The germline gives CDR1 MNHNS, CDR2 SASEGT. Unmatched junction bases numbered 1, after V lost 8 bases and J lost 5 bases.

The chain is built from TRBV29-1 and TRBJ2-1; TRBD1 matches at 11 bases. The V gene's germline CDR1 is SQVTM and CDR2 ANQGSEA. This CDR3 has 13 residues. V trimming: 7 bases; J trimming: 6 bases; junction bases outside the gene matches: 5. The CDR3 DNA reads as TGCAGCGCTGGGGGACAGGGGGTCAATGAGCAGTTCTTC. Protein sequence: CSAGGQGVNEQFF.

V usage is TRBV6-1 and J usage is TRBJ2-5; D unclear. The V end was cut by 2 bases, the J end by 3 bases, with 1 base between. This CDR3 spans 11 amino acids. CDR1 MNHNS and CDR2 SASEGT come from the germline V gene. This chain's CDR3 is CASSEKETQYF. CDR3 nucleotide sequence: TGTGCCAGCAGTGAAAAAGAGACCCAGTACTTC.

The gene calls are TRBV19 and TRBJ2-7, with D maybe TRBD1 (5 bases). Trimming removed 7 bases from V and 6 bases from J, with 13 bases in between. This CDR3 has 12 amino acids. CDR1 LNHDA and CDR2 SQIVND come from the germline V gene (reference sequence). CDR3 nucleotide sequence: TGTGCCAGTAATCAGGCTCAGGGCGAGCAGTACTTC. As protein: CASNQAQGEQYF.

The CDR3 DNA reads TGCAGCGTTGAGCACAGGGACCACAATGGCTACACCTTC. Translating it yields CSVEHRDHNGYTF. The chain joins TRBV29-1 to TRBJ1-2; D perhaps matches TRBD1 (6 bases). The germline gives CDR1 SQVTM, CDR2 ANQGSEA. V lost 3 bases, J lost 6 bases, and 14 bases lay in between. CDR3 length: 13 residues.

The J gene is TRBJ2-2, the V gene TRBV27, with D possibly being TRBD1 or TRBD2 (5 bases each). The germline V gene encodes CDR1 MNHEY and CDR2 SMNVEV (reference sequence). This CDR3 region has 15 residues. V shed 10 bases and J shed 4 bases, with 19 bases lying between them. CDR3 coding DNA: TGTGCCACCCTTGCTACGTGGGGGAGCACCGGGGAGCTGTTTTTT. Translated: CATLATWGSTGELFF.

The CDR3 region is CASSRDRDPTNEKLFF. The CDR3 DNA reads TGTGCCAGCAGCCGGGACAGGGATCCAACTAATGAAAAACTGTTTTTT. The chain combines TRBV5-6 with TRBJ1-4; 9 bases agree with TRBD1. The V segment lost 4 bases and the J segment 0 bases; nucleotides outside the gene matches: 4. CDR3 length equals 16 residues. CDR1 and CDR2 from the germline V gene are SGHDT and YYEEEE.

This chain connects TRBV5-1 to TRBJ1-2, with 11 bases fitting TRBD1. The V gene end was trimmed by 4 bases and the J gene end by 4 bases; junction bases not matched to a gene: 3. The CDR3 is 14 residues long. Germline loops: CDR1 SGHRS, CDR2 YFSETQ. The CDR3 region is CASSDGTGGYGYTF. The CDR3 DNA sequence: TGCGCCAGCAGCGACGGGACAGGGGGCTATGGCTACACCTTC.

This chain connects TRBV5-1 to TRBJ2-1; 10 bases agree with TRBD2. V lost 6 bases, J lost 8 bases, and 11 bases stayed unmatched. The germline CDR1 and CDR2 sequences are SGHRS and YFSETQ. This CDR3 comprises 15 residues. DNA of the CDR3: TGCGCCAGCACGACGGTAGCGGGGGGTGAGGATGAGCAGTTCTTC. Its translation: CASTTVAGGEDEQFF.

The chain employs TRBV7-2 and TRBJ2-1, with 11 bases that match TRBD1. V shed 4 bases, J shed 6 bases, and the junction held 8 bases outside the gene matches. The CDR3 spans 16 residues. The V gene's germline CDR1 is SGHTA and CDR2 FQGNSA. This CDR3 reads CASSYPPGQGVNEQFF. DNA for the CDR3: TGTGCCAGCAGCTATCCTCCGGGACAGGGGGTCAATGAGCAGTTCTTC.